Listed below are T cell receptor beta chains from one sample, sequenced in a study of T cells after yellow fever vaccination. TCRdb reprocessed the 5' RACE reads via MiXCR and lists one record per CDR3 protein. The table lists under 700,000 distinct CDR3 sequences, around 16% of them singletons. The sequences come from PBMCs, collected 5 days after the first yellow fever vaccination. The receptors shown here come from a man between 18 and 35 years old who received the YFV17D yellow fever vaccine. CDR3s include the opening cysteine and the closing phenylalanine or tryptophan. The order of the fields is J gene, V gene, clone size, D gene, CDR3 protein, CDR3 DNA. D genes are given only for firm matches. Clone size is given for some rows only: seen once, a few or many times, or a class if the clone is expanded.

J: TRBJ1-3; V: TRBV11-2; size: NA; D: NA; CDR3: CASSLRRGEDTIYF; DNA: TGTGCCAGCAGCTTACGAAGGGGCGAAGACACCATATATTTT
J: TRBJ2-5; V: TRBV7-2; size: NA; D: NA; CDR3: CASSYLGGGTQYF; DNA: TGTGCCAGCAGCTACTTGGGGGGAGGGACCCAGTACTTC
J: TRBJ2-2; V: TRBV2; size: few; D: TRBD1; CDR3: CASNGKGGLANTGELFF; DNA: TGTGCCAGCAACGGCAAAGGGGGCCTGGCGAACACCGGGGAGCTGTTTTTT
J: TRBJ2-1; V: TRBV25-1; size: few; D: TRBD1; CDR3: CASSGTTGGGDEQFF; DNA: TGTGCCAGCAGTGGGACTACAGGGGGCGGGGATGAGCAGTTCTTC
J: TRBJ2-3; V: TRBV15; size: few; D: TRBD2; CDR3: CATSTLLAISTDTQYF; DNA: TGTGCCACCAGCACCTTACTAGCGATTAGCACAGATACGCAGTATTTT
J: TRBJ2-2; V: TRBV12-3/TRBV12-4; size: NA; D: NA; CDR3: CASGTGAANTGELFF; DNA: TGTGCCAGCGGGACGGGGGCCGCGAACACCGGGGAGCTGTTTTTT
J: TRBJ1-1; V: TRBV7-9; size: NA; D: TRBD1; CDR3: CASSNPGQEWAFF; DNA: TGTGCCAGCAGCAACCCGGGACAGGAGTGGGCTTTCTTT
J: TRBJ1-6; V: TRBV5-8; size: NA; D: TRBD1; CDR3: CASSSDRGLSPLHF; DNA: TGTGCCAGCAGTTCGGACAGGGGTTTATCACCCCTCCACTTT
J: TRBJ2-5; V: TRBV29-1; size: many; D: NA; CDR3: CSSTGTIGTQYF; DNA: TGCAGCTCTACCGGGACAATCGGGACCCAGTACTTC
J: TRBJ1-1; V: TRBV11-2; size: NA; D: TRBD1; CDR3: CASSLSGGVGNTEAFF; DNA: TGTGCCAGCAGCTTGTCAGGGGGCGTTGGGAACACTGAAGCTTTCTTT
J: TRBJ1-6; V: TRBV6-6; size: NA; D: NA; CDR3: CASVGGGARNF; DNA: NA
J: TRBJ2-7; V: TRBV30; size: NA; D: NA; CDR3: CAWRDRDRPYSYEQYF; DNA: TGTGCCTGGAGGGATCGCGACAGGCCGTATTCCTACGAGCAGTACTTC
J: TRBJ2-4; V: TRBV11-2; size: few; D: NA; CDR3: CASSPTTGGLAKNIQYF; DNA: TGTGCCAGCAGCCCCACAACGGGTGGACTAGCCAAAAACATTCAGTACTTC
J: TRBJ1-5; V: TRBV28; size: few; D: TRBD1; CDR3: CASSPGQGSDQPQHF; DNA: TGTGCCAGCAGCCCGGGACAGGGTTCGGATCAGCCCCAGCATTTT
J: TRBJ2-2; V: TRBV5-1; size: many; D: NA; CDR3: CASSLVGRAGELFF; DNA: TGCGCCAGCAGCTTGGTTGGGCGAGCCGGGGAGCTGTTTTTT
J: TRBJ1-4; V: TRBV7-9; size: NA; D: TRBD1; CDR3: CASSLGDRNEKLFF; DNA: TGTGCCAGCAGCTTAGGGGACAGGAATGAAAAACTGTTTTTT
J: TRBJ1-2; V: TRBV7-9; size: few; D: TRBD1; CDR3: CASSPPGTGGWRYGYTF; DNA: TGTGCCAGCAGCCCTCCGGGGACAGGGGGCTGGCGCTATGGCTACACCTTC
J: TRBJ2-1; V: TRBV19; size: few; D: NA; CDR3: CASSVNGGPTSGQFF; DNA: TGTGCCAGTAGTGTCAACGGGGGGCCCACGTCGGGGCAGTTCTTC
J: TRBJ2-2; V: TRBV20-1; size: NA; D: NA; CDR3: CSARGGTNTGELFF; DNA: TGCAGTGCTAGAGGAGGCACGAACACCGGGGAGCTGTTTTTT
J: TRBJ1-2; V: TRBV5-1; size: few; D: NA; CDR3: CASSLGAGSGYTF; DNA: TGCGCCAGCAGCTTGGGGGCAGGGTCTGGCTACACCTTC
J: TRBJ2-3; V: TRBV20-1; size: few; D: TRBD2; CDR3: CSASLAGSTDTQYF; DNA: TGCAGTGCTAGTTTAGCGGGGAGCACAGATACGCAGTATTTT
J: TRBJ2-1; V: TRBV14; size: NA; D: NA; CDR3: CASNLSRDSYNEQFF; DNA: TGTGCCAGCAATTTGTCCCGGGACTCCTACAATGAGCAGTTCTTC
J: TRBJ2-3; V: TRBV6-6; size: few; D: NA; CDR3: CASKRLTDTQYF; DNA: TGTGCCAGCAAGCGTCTCACAGATACGCAGTATTTT
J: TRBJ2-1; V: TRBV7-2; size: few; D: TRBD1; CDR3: CASSLVRGRLNEQFF; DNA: TGTGCCAGCAGCTTAGTCAGGGGGCGCCTCAATGAGCAGTTCTTC